These 25 T cell receptor beta chains were all obtained from the same sample, sequenced in a study of relationships among human T cell subsets. Th1 cells were collected as flow-through following bead selections for CD25, CD56 and CD294. From mRNA, alpha and beta CDR3 regions were amplified using semiquantitative ARM-PCR. Tagged nested gene-specific primers were used first, then communal superprimers amplified exponentially. TCRdb passed the multiplex PCR reads through MiXCR, listing each CDR3 protein once. The sample has under 15,000 distinct CDR3 sequences, about 67% seen once; the top ten hold 30%. Sequenced material: CD4+ Th1 cells sorted from blood. The receptors derive from a man in his forties in good health.

The chain combines TRBV28 with TRBJ2-7, with 10 bases that match TRBD1. The J segment lost 2 bases and the V segment lost 2 bases, leaving 6 bases of the junction unmatched. The CDR3 runs 16 residues. Germline CDR1 is MDHEN and CDR2 is SYDVKM. The CDR3 protein is CASSLTRTGGPYEQYF. The CDR3, as DNA: TGTGCCAGCAGTTTAACTCGGACAGGGGGACCCTACGAGCAGTACTTC.

This chain uses TRBV28 with TRBJ1-2; D is unclear. Germline CDR1 MDHEN, CDR2 SYDVKM. The CDR3 runs 16 residues. V lost 6 bases and J 0 bases, leaving 17 bases between the germline ends. The CDR3 spells CASSPPQGLSNYGYTF. CDR3 coding DNA: TGTGCCAGCAGCCCCCCTCAAGGATTATCTAACTATGGCTACACCTTC.

This rearrangement joins TRBV7-8 to TRBJ2-1; 12 bases line up with TRBD2. This CDR3 is 17 amino acids long. Germline V gives CDR1 SGHVS, CDR2 FQNEAQ. The V segment lost 0 bases and the J segment 8 bases; nucleotides outside the gene matches: 8. The CDR3, as DNA: TGTGCCAGCAGCTTAGCCTCCGGACTAGCGGGAACCGATGAGCAGTTCTTC. Its translation: CASSLASGLAGTDEQFF. The full variable domain, rest sourced from reference TRBV7-8 and TRBJ2-1, is GAGVSQSPRYKVAKRGQDVALRCDPISGHVSLFWYQQALGQGPEFLTYFQNEAQLDKSGLPSDRFFAERPEGSVSTLKIQRTQQEDSAVYLCASSLASGLAGTDEQFFGPGTRLTVL.

This sequence joins TRBV12-3 or TRBV12-4 and TRBJ2-1; D call uncertain. The V gene lost 7 bases and the J gene lost 6 bases, with 16 bases spanning the gap. This CDR3 is built from 14 residues. CDR3 nucleotides: TGTGCCAGCATGGGCGAGATTCCAATCAATGAGCAGTTCTTC. It codes for CASMGEIPINEQFF.

The chain combines TRBV27 with TRBJ2-7; 9 positions agree with TRBD1. The germline V gene encodes CDR1 MNHEY and CDR2 SMNVEV (reference sequence). V was pared by 5 bases and J by 8 bases, with 13 bases of the junction left unmatched. CDR3 length equals 15 residues. The CDR3 nucleotides are TGTGCCAGCAGTCCCCGGGACAGGGTTTTCGCCCAGCAGTACTTC. Translating gives CASSPRDRVFAQQYF.

The chain links TRBV12-3 or TRBV12-4 to TRBJ2-1; D is unclear. V was pared by 3 bases and J by 15 bases, with 12 bases between. The CDR3 covers 11 residues. The CDR3 spells CASSLGSMGFF. The CDR3 DNA reads as TGTGCCAGCAGTTTGGGCTCCATGGGGTTCTTC.

The chain has TRBV7-8 and TRBJ2-3; a possible D gene is TRBD1 (5 bases). The CDR3 totals 19 residues. V was clipped by 2 bases and J by 0 bases, with 21 bases between them. Germline lookup yields CDR1 SGHVS and CDR2 FQNEAQ. CDR3 nucleotides: TGTGCCAGCAGCTTATATAGGTCGACAGTTGATTCTAGCACAGATACGCAGTATTTT. This codes for CASSLYRSTVDSSTDTQYF.

This clonotype was detected a few times. This sequence joins TRBV19 and TRBJ2-3, with 8 bases aligning to TRBD2. Germline CDR1 reads LNHDA; CDR2 reads SQIVND (reference sequence). Trimming took 6 bases from V and 2 from J; bases not matched to a gene: 4. This CDR3 spans 14 amino acids. CDR3 DNA sequence: TGTGCCAGTAGGTTTAGCGGGATCACAGATACGCAGTATTTT. Translating it yields CASRFSGITDTQYF.

This sequence joins TRBV11-2 and TRBJ1-1, with D hard to call. This CDR3 is built from 13 residues. V was pared by 7 bases and J by 5 bases, with 14 bases between. In germline, CDR1 is SGHAT, CDR2 FQNNGV. The CDR3 reads CASTLILRTEAFF. Here the CDR3 DNA reads TGTGCCAGCACCCTCATTTTGAGGACTGAAGCTTTCTTT.

A few counts support this clonotype. The chain employs TRBV12-3 or TRBV12-4 and TRBJ1-5, with D possibly matching TRBD1 (5 bases). V dropped 3 bases and J dropped 6 bases, with 15 bases sitting between them. The CDR3 has 15 amino acids. The CDR3 region is CASSFGVQGGQPQHF. CDR3 bases: TGTGCCAGCAGTTTCGGGGTGCAGGGCGGTCAGCCCCAGCATTTT.

V usage is TRBV12-3 or TRBV12-4 and J usage is TRBJ2-7; the D gene is possibly TRBD1 (5 bases). V lost 5 bases, J lost 1 base, and 9 bases lay in between. This CDR3 is 13 amino acids long. CDR3 sequence reads: CASSQDTSYEQYF. The CDR3, as DNA: TGTGCCAGCAGTCAGGACACGTCCTACGAGCAGTACTTC.

V is TRBV18 and J is TRBJ2-3; TRBD2 aligns across 12 bases. V lost 8 bases to trimming and J lost 1 base; unmatched junction nucleotides: 7. The CDR3 covers 16 residues. The germline V gene encodes CDR1 KGHSH and CDR2 LQKENI. The CDR3 reads CASSHRLAGGTDTQYF. In nucleotides, the CDR3 is TGTGCCAGCAGCCACCGACTAGCGGGGGGCACAGATACGCAGTATTTT. Full variable domain (rest looked up from reference TRBV18 and TRBJ2-3): NAGVMQNPRHLVRRRGQEARLRCSPMKGHSHVYWYRQLPEEGLKFMVYLQKENIIDESGMPKERFSAEFPKEGPSILRIQQVVRGDSAAYFCASSHRLAGGTDTQYFGPGTRLTVL.

V gene TRBV6-5 combines with J gene TRBJ1-1; a possible D gene is TRBD1 (6 bases). This CDR3 spans 16 amino acids. V shed 0 bases and J shed 0 bases, with 11 bases lying between them. In germline, CDR1 is MNHEY, CDR2 SVGAGI. The CDR3, as DNA: TGTGCCAGCAGTTACTCGATAGGGACATTGAACACTGAAGCTTTCTTT. Its translation is CASSYSIGTLNTEAFF.

This sequence joins TRBV19 and TRBJ2-7, with a tentative D call TRBD2 (6 bases). Trimming pared 7 bases from V and 6 bases from J, leaving 10 bases between. This CDR3 is built from 11 residues. Germline V gives CDR1 LNHDA, CDR2 SQIVND (reference sequence). This chain's CDR3 is CASMGGGEQYF. The CDR3 DNA follows: TGTGCCAGTATGGGGGGTGGCGAGCAGTACTTC.

This chain joins TRBV11-3 and TRBJ2-6; 9 bases align to TRBD1. Trimming removed 5 bases from V and 0 bases from J; junction bases left unmatched: 8. The CDR3 length is 18 residues. Germline V gene data show CDR1 as SGHNT and CDR2 as YENEEA. The CDR3 protein is CASSPRQGEASGANVLTF. The CDR3 bases are TGTGCCAGCAGCCCCCGACAGGGGGAGGCCTCTGGGGCCAACGTCCTGACTTTC. Based on the CDR3 plus reference TRBV11-3 and TRBJ2-6, the full variable domain is EAGVVQSPRYKIIEKKQPVAFWCNPISGHNTLYWYLQNLGQGPELLIRYENEEAVDDSQLPKDRFSAERLKGVDSTLKIQPAELGDSAVYLCASSPRQGEASGANVLTFGAGSRLTVL.

The chain joins TRBV4-2 to TRBJ2-4; D unresolved. CDR1 is LGHNA and CDR2 is YNFKEQ in the germline V gene. The V and J ends lost 0 bases and 0 bases respectively, with 18 bases between them. The CDR3 has 19 residues. CDR3 sequence (DNA): TGTGCCAGCAGCCAAGAATTAAAGGATGGGAAACTAGCCAAAAACATTCAGTACTTC. Encoded protein: CASSQELKDGKLAKNIQYF.

This clonotype has just a few counts. The V gene is TRBV11-2, the J gene TRBJ2-7; D perhaps matches TRBD2 (6 bases). With 5 bases removed from V and 4 bases from J, the gap between germline ends came to 15 bases. Germline V lookup: CDR1 SGHAT, CDR2 FQNNGV. This CDR3 contains 14 residues. CDR3 coding DNA: TGTGCCAGCAGCACCGGGACGGGACTTTACGAGCAGTACTTC. The encoded protein is CASSTGTGLYEQYF.

V and J are TRBV2 and TRBJ2-7; D is undetermined. The CDR3 spans 13 residues. Trimming took 4 bases from V and 1 from J, leaving 8 bases between them. Germline CDR1 reads SNHLY; CDR2 reads FYNNEI. CDR3 coding DNA: TGTGCCAGCAGTGTGTGGCAGTCCTACGAGCAGTACTTC. Translation: CASSVWQSYEQYF.

The V and J genes are TRBV4-1 and TRBJ2-7, with no clear D. V was trimmed by 0 bases and J by 0 bases, leaving 6 bases between them. The CDR3 loop spans 14 amino acids. Germline loops: CDR1 MGHRA, CDR2 YSYEKL. The CDR3 nucleotides read TGCGCCAGCAGCCAAGAGACACTCTCCTACGAGCAGTACTTC. Protein: CASSQETLSYEQYF.

Details on this clonotype: One junction end does not reproduce the germline sequence, and a read error may be involved. The chain couples TRBV7-7 to TRBJ2-5; weak D call: TRBD2 (6 bases). Germline CDR1 reads SSHAT; CDR2 reads FNYEAQ (reference sequence). The CDR3 length is 15 residues. The CDR3 sequence is CASSSQDGAGETQYF. The CDR3 nucleotides are TGTGCTAGCAGCTCCCAAGACGGCGCGGGGGAGACCCAGTACTTC.

CDR3 amino acids: CASSRERGSTDTQYF. In nucleotides, the CDR3 is TGTGCCAGCAGCCGGGAGCGGGGTAGCACAGATACGCAGTATTTT. The chain couples TRBV4-2 to TRBJ2-3; TRBD2 agrees at 7 bases. With 4 bases clipped from V and 0 bases from J, the junction kept 4 bases outside the gene matches. CDR1 is LGHNA and CDR2 is YNFKEQ in the germline V gene. CDR3 length equals 15 residues.

This rearrangement joins TRBV10-3 to TRBJ2-3, with a tentative D call TRBD2 (5 bases). The CDR3 runs 14 residues. V was clipped by 4 bases and J by 0 bases, with 8 bases between them. Germline-derived CDR1 and CDR2 are ENHRY and SYGVKD. CDR3 sequence: CAISGQRSTDTQYF. The CDR3 DNA reads TGTGCCATCAGTGGTCAGCGGAGCACAGATACGCAGTATTTT.

The rearrangement joins TRBV11-2 to TRBJ2-5; the D gene is possibly TRBD2 (6 bases). From germline, CDR1 is SGHAT and CDR2 FQNNGV. Trimming took off 5 bases at V and 4 bases at J, with 17 bases between the two ends. The length of the CDR3 is 15 residues. The CDR3 bases are TGTGCCAGCAGCCCCGGAGGGGCCTTAGCAGAGACCCAGTACTTC. Translating gives CASSPGGALAETQYF.

This clonotype was picked up one time. The CDR3 nucleotides read TGTGCCAGCAGCCCGATCACTAGCGGGGAGACAGATACGCAGTATTTT. It translates to CASSPITSGETDTQYF. The chain links TRBV11-2 to TRBJ2-3, with 10 positions matching TRBD2. Germline V gives CDR1 SGHAT, CDR2 FQNNGV. With V trimmed by 5 bases and J by 3 bases, 8 bases remained unmatched. CDR3 length equals 16 residues.

For this clonotype: An end of the junction does not agree with germline; a read error may underlie this. The chain employs TRBV14 and TRBJ2-1; D ambiguous. The CDR3 contains 12 residues. CDR1 is SGHDN and CDR2 is FVKESK in the germline V gene. CDR3 in amino acids: CASSRSFNEQFF. The CDR3 DNA reads as TGTGCCAGCAGCCGGTCCTTCAATGAGCAGTTCTTC.